What follows are 21 T cell receptor beta chains derived from one specimen sequenced in a study of T cell changes during pregnancy in multiple sclerosis. The method was immunoSEQ multiplex PCR; TCRdb's version includes in-frame clones alone and lacks a portion of them. This sample has about 39,000 clones, with 75% to 95% found just once. Here the sequenced sample was CD4+ T cells from peripheral blood mononuclear cells, taken in the first trimester of pregnancy. Receptors originate from a female donor in good health, enrolled as a control in a pregnancy study.

This clone was picked up one time. This sequence joins TRBV5-1 and TRBJ1-6; 7 bases are shared with TRBD1. V dropped 4 bases and J dropped 5; count of bases not matched to a gene: 6. Germline V gene sequence: CDR1 SGHRS, CDR2 YFSETQ. The CDR3 is 15 amino acids. The CDR3 region has the DNA TGCGCCAGCAGCCATTCAGGACAGGATAATTCACCCCTCCACTTT. It is translated as CASSHSGQDNSPLHF.

The J gene is TRBJ2-4, the V gene TRBV19; D is uncertain. With 7 bases removed from V and 3 bases from J, the gap between germline ends came to 13 bases. There are 14 residues in the CDR3. Germline loops: CDR1 LNHDA, CDR2 SQIVND (reference sequence). The CDR3 region is CASKVELGKNIQYF. As DNA, the CDR3 is TGTGCCAGTAAGGTGGAGTTAGGCAAAAACATTCAGTACTTC.

This clone is classed as medium-sized. The V gene is TRBV9, the J gene TRBJ1-3; D gene ambiguous. The germline CDR1 and CDR2 sequences are SGDLS and YYNGEE. V gave up 0 bases and J gave up 3 bases, with 4 bases separating them. The CDR3 length is 13 residues. The DNA for the CDR3 is TGTGCCAGCAGCGTAGAGAGTGGAAACACCATATATTTT. Protein: CASSVESGNTIYF. The whole variable domain, remainder taken from reference TRBV9 and TRBJ1-3, is DSGVTQTPKHLITATGQRVTLRCSPRSGDLSVYWYQQSLDQGLQFLIQYYNGEERAKGNILERFSAQQFPDLHSELNLSSLELGDSALYFCASSVESGNTIYFGEGSWLTVV.

This chain connects TRBV18 to TRBJ2-4, with D perhaps matching TRBD1 (6 bases). Germline-derived CDR1 and CDR2 are KGHSH and LQKENI. The V gene lost 0 bases and the J gene lost 9 bases, with 9 bases spanning the gap. The CDR3 is 13 amino acids. The DNA for the CDR3 is TGTGCCAGCTCACCACCGGGGGCAAGCATTCAGTACTTC. This translates into CASSPPGASIQYF.

This rearrangement joins TRBV7-3 to TRBJ2-3, with 13 nucleotides matching TRBD2. The CDR3 covers 16 residues. Germline V gene lookup returns CDR1 SGHTA and CDR2 FQGTGA. The V gene end was trimmed by 5 bases and the J gene end by 2 bases; junction bases not matched to a gene: 4. CDR3 sequence: CASSRGLAGVTDTQYF. The CDR3 DNA reads TGTGCCAGCAGCCGCGGACTAGCGGGGGTCACAGATACGCAGTATTTT.

This CDR3 is CASSGQASGNTIYF. Here the CDR3 DNA reads TGCGCCAGCAGCGGACAGGCCTCTGGAAACACCATATATTTT. V usage is TRBV10-2 and J usage is TRBJ1-3, with 7 bases identical to TRBD1. The ends lost 6 bases at V and 0 bases at J; junction bases unmatched: 2. Germline V gives CDR1 WSHSY, CDR2 SAAADI. The CDR3 spans 14 residues.

This clone was detected once. The chain uses TRBV6-1 and TRBJ1-1, with a weak D call TRBD1 (5 bases). Trimming stripped 3 bases from V and 8 bases from J, with 7 bases between. The CDR3 loop spans 11 amino acids. CDR1 is MNHNS and CDR2 is SASEGT in the germline V gene. The CDR3 here is CASSERGEAFF. The CDR3 region has the DNA TGTGCCAGCAGTGAGCGGGGGGAAGCTTTCTTT.

The rearrangement links TRBV11-1 to TRBJ2-1; TRBD1 agrees at 7 bases. In germline, CDR1 is SGHAT, CDR2 FQDESV (reference sequence). Trimming took 0 bases from V and 4 from J; bases not matched to a gene: 12. The CDR3 totals 18 residues. The CDR3 loop is CASSLAFSGQTRYNEQFF. Written as DNA, the CDR3 is TGTGCCAGCAGCTTAGCGTTTTCGGGACAGACAAGATACAATGAGCAGTTCTTC.

The J gene is TRBJ1-6, the V gene TRBV2; TRBD1 agrees at 8 bases. Germline V CDR1 and CDR2: SNHLY, FYNNEI. Trimming removed 5 bases from V and 7 bases from J; junction bases left unmatched: 4. This CDR3 spans 14 amino acids. CDR3 protein: CASSYRGNNSPLHF. CDR3 in DNA: TGTGCCAGCAGTTACAGGGGGAACAATTCACCCCTCCACTTT.

The V and J genes are TRBV18 and TRBJ2-1; maybe TRBD2 (5 bases). V was shortened by 6 bases and J by 6 bases, with 18 bases between the two germline ends. Germline loops: CDR1 KGHSH, CDR2 LQKENI. This CDR3 comprises 15 residues. CDR3 in amino acids: CASSQSAQRTNEQFF. For the CDR3, the DNA is TGTGCCAGCTCCCAATCAGCACAGCGGACCAATGAGCAGTTCTTC.

This rearrangement joins TRBV28 to TRBJ2-7, with 7 bases fitting TRBD2. Germline V gives CDR1 MDHEN, CDR2 SYDVKM. This CDR3 has 13 amino acids. V lost 7 bases, J lost 2 bases, and 5 bases stayed unmatched. In DNA, the CDR3 is TGTGCCAGCACCAATGGGGGGGCCTACGAGCAGTACTTC. It is translated as CASTNGGAYEQYF. The variable domain in full, completed from reference TRBV28 and TRBJ2-7, reads DVKVTQSSRYLVKRTGEKVFLECVQDMDHENMFWYRQDPGLGLRLIYFSYDVKMKEKGDIPEGYSVSREKKERFSLILESASTNQTSMYLCASTNGGAYEQYFGPGTRLTVT.

The chain couples TRBV7-2 to TRBJ2-7; 10 positions agree with TRBD1. The CDR3 totals 16 residues. Germline-derived CDR1 and CDR2 are SGHTA and FQGNSA. V was clipped by 4 bases and J by 6 bases; unmatched bases: 12. CDR3 nucleotide sequence: TGTGCCAGCAGCTCATACTCCGGGACAGGGGCTTGCGAGCAGTACTTC. As protein: CASSSYSGTGACEQYF.

The CDR3 DNA reads as TGTGCCAGCAGCTTTAAACGAGCGTATGGCTACACCTTC. Translation: CASSFKRAYGYTF. The chain joins TRBV7-8 to TRBJ1-2; D unresolved. Trimming took 3 bases from V and 5 from J, leaving 10 bases between them. The CDR3 spans 13 residues. Germline V gene data show CDR1 as SGHVS and CDR2 as FQNEAQ.

This clone was seen once. The gene calls are TRBV19 and TRBJ2-2; a weak D match, TRBD1 (5 bases). The CDR3 totals 15 residues. Looked up from germline, CDR1 is LNHDA and CDR2 is SQIVND (reference sequence). Trimming removed 3 bases at V and 1 base at J, with 9 bases between. The CDR3 coding sequence is TGTGCCAGTAGTATGCGGCAGGGGAACACCGGGGAGCTGTTTTTT. This sequence encodes CASSMRQGNTGELFF.

This chain joins TRBV14 and TRBJ2-3; D unresolved. V dropped 5 bases and J dropped 2 bases, with 8 bases sitting between them. The germline CDR1 and CDR2 sequences are SGHDN and FVKESK. This CDR3 contains 13 residues. The CDR3 DNA is TGTGCCAGCAGCACTCGCTACACAGATACGCAGTATTTT. Amino acid sequence: CASSTRYTDTQYF.

CDR3: CASSPPGTGRPYEQYF. The CDR3 region has the DNA TGTGCCAGCAGCCCACCCGGGACAGGTAGACCGTACGAGCAGTACTTC. The chain combines TRBV5-8 with TRBJ2-7; 8 bases are a match to TRBD1. The CDR3 runs 16 residues. CDR1 is SGHTS and CDR2 is YDEGEE in the germline V gene. The V gene end was trimmed by 4 bases and the J gene end by 4 bases; junction bases not matched to a gene: 13.

CDR3 sequence: CASTRTGGNQPQHF. The CDR3 region has the DNA TGTGCCAGTACTCGGACAGGGGGGAACCAGCCCCAGCATTTT. This sequence joins TRBV19 and TRBJ1-5; TRBD1 agrees at 10 bases. Germline V lookup: CDR1 LNHDA, CDR2 SQIVND (reference sequence). Unmatched junction bases numbered 7, after V lost 7 bases and J lost 7 bases. The CDR3 is 14 residues long.

The V and J genes are TRBV4-3 and TRBJ2-3; D is perhaps TRBD1 (6 bases). Germline lookup yields CDR1 LGHNA and CDR2 YSLEER. There are 15 residues in the CDR3. Trimming stripped 0 bases from V and 2 bases from J, with 9 bases between. The CDR3 DNA reads as TGCGCCAGCAGCCAAGACAGGGGTTACACAGATACGCAGTATTTT. Amino acid sequence: CASSQDRGYTDTQYF.

The chain is built from TRBV7-2 and TRBJ1-2; the match to TRBD1 covers 8 bases. CDR1 is SGHTA, CDR2 FQGNSA, per germline. The trim removed 0 bases at V and 4 bases at J, leaving 7 bases unmatched. The CDR3 length is 16 residues. CDR3 amino acids: CASSLARQGAGYGYTF. The CDR3 region has the DNA TGTGCCAGCAGCTTAGCGCGGCAGGGGGCCGGCTATGGCTACACCTTC.

As for this clone: At one of its ends the junction is not consistent with the germline gene, which may arise from a read error. The chain recombines TRBV28 with TRBJ1-1; D gene ambiguous. The CDR3 consists of 11 residues. Germline loops: CDR1 MDHEN, CDR2 SYDVKM. As DNA, the CDR3 is TGTGCCAGCGGGTACGAGGTGTCGGCCCGTTTT. Protein: CASGYEVSARF.

In nucleotides, the CDR3 is TGTGCCAGCAAGCTAGCGGGGGGGCTTGGAATAAGAGATACGCAGTATTTT. Translating it yields CASKLAGGLGIRDTQYF. This chain joins TRBV19 and TRBJ2-3; 12 bases line up with TRBD2. The CDR3 spans 17 residues. Germline CDR1 is LNHDA and CDR2 is SQIVND (reference sequence). V lost 9 bases, J lost 5 bases, and 15 bases stayed unmatched.